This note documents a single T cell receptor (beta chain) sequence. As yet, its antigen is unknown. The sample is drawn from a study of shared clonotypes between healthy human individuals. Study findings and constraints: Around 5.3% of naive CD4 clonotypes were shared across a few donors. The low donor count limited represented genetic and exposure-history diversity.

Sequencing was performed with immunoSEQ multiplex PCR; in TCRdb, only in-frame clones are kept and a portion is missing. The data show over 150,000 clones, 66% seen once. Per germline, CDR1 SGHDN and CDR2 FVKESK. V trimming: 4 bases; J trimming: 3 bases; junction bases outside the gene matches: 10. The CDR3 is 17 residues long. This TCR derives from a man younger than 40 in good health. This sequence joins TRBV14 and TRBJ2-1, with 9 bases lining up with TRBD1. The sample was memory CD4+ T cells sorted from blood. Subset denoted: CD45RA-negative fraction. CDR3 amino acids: CASSRIQGAGIYNEQFF. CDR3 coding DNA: TGTGCCAGCAGCCGGATACAGGGGGCGGGGATCTACAATGAGCAGTTCTTC.